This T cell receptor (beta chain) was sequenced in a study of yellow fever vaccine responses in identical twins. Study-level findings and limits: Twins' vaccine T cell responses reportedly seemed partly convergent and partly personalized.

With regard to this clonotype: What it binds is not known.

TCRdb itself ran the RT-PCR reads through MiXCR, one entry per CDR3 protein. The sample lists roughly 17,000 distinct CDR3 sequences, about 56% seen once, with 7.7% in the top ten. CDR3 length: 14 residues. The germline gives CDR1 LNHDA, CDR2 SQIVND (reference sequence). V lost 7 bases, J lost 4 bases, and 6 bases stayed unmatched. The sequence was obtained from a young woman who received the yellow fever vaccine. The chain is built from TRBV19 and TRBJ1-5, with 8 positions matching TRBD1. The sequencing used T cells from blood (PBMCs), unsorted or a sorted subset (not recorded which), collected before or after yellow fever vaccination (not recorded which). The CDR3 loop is CASTTDRVNQPQHF. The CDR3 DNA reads TGTGCCAGTACCACGGACAGGGTAAATCAGCCCCAGCATTTT. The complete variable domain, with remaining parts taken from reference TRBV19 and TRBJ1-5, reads DGGITQSPKYLFRKEGQNVTLSCEQNLNHDAMYWYRQDPGQGLRLIYYSQIVNDFQKGDIAEGYSVSREKKESFPLTVTSAQKNPTAFYLCASTTDRVNQPQHFGDGTRLSIL.